The entry that follows covers one TCR beta chain sequence. Its antigen remains unknown. These data belong to a study of monozygotic twins with cystic fibrosis. Study findings and constraints: Unrelated CF individuals shared fewer identical clonotypes than monozygotic CF twins.

Sequencing was performed with immunoSEQ multiplex PCR; in TCRdb, only in-frame clones are kept and a portion is missing. Here the sample spans around 21,000 clones, approximately 90% being singletons. This receptor was taken from a woman under 40 with cystic fibrosis. Sequenced: blood.

The CDR3 DNA is TGTGCCAGCAGTACCAGGACAGTCCTGGGCTCCTATAATTCACCCCTCCACTTT. This translates into CASSTRTVLGSYNSPLHF. The rearrangement links TRBV25-1 to TRBJ1-6; D may be TRBD1 (6 bases). The V and J ends lost 5 bases and 0 bases respectively, with 17 bases between them. The germline gives CDR1 MGHDK, CDR2 SYGVNS. CDR3 size: 18 residues. The whole variable domain, remainder taken from reference TRBV25-1 and TRBJ1-6, is EADIYQTPRYLVIGTGKKITLECSQTMGHDKMYWYQQDPGMELHLIHYSYGVNSTEKGDLSSESTVSRIRTEHFPLTLESARPSHTSQYLCASSTRTVLGSYNSPLHFGNGTRLTVT.